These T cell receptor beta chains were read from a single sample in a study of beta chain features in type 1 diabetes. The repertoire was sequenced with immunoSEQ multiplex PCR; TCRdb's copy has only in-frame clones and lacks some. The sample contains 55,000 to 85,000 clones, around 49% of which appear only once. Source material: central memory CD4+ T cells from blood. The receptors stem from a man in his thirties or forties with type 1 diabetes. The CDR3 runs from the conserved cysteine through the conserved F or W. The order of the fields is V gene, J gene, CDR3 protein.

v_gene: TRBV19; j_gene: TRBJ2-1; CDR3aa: CASSIQQGGNEQFF
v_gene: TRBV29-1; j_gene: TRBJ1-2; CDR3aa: CSVEVPQGKDGYTF
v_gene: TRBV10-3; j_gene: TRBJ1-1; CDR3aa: CAISQAQAPAGAFF
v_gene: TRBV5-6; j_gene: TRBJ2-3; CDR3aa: CASSALGQGATDTQYF
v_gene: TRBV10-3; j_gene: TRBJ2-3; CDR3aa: CAISELLAGDTQYF
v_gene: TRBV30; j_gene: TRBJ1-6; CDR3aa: CAWIPGQGRADSPLHF
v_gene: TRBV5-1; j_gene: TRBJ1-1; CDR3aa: CASSQDSEAFF
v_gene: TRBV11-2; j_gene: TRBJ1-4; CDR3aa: CASSPKRRTVMDEKLFF
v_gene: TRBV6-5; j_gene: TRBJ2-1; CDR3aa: CASSDGSSYNEQFF
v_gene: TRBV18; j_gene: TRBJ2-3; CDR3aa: CASSPQLVRTQYF
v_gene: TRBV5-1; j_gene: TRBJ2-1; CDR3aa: CASSLAGQGRHEQFF
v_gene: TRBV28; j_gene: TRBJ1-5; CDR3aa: CATLQVSNQPQHF
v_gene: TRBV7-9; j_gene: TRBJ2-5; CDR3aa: CASSRSGGQETQYF
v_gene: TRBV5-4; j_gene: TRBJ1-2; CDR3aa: CASSLTGGGFSGDGYTF
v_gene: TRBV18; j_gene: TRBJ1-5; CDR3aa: CASSPSGQGAQPQHF
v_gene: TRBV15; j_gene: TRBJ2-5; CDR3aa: CATSREAGYETQYF
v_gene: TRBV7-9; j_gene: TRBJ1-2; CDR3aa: CASSLRQATAYGYTF
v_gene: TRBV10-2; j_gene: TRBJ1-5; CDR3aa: CASRDRLSNQPQHF
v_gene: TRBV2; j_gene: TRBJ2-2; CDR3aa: CASSEGGGPTGELFF
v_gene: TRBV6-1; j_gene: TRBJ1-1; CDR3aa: CASSKERTGRLMNTEAFF
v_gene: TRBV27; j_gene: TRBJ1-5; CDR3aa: CASSPGDRGNQPQHF
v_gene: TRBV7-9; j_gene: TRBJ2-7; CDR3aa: CASSLRQGRPYEQYF
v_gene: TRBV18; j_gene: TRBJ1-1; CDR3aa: CASSPGGVNTEAFF
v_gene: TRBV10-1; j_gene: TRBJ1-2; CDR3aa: CASSPGQGFGYTF
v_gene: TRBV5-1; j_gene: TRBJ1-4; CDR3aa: CASSLGGQNEKLFF
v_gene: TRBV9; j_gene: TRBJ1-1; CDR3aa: CASSHQGGNTEAFF
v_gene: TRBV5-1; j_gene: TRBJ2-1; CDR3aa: CASSRGGGTYNEQFF
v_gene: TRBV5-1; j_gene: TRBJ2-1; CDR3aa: CASSSGLGQVIHNEQFF
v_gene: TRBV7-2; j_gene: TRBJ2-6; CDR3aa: CASSLVSGANVLTF
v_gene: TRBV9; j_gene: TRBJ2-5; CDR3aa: CASSVGTSGGIQETQYF
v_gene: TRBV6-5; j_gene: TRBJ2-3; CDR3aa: CASRDRPGGTDTQYF
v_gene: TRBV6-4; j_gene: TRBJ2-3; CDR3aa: CASRAGGGDTQYF
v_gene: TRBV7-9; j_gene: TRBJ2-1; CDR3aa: CASSLWDSTYNEQFF
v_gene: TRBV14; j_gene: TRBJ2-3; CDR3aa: CASSLDRALYTQYF